This TCR beta chain appears in the sequencing data of a study of T cell repertoires in cytomegalovirus infection. Study details: Indicated by public TCR beta signatures were CMV infection and matching HLA type. Overall study results and limits: HLA-C-restricted CMV clonotypes gave the most frequent clonotype in two of eight donors.

MiXCR was run by TCRdb on the reads, yielding one entry per CDR3 protein. The table shows about 920,000 distinct CDR3 sequences, with around 29% occurring only once. Concerning this clonotype: The antigen remains undetermined.

This specimen consisted of cultured CD8+ T cells from PBMCs, obtained from culture after CMV antigen stimulation. The sequence was obtained from a human donor in good health (CMV status not recorded). Some clones in this sample may be carry-over from other donors' samples.

The CDR3 loop reads CASSLAGRSSTDTQYF. CDR3 in DNA: TGTGCCAGCAGCTTAGCAGGCAGATCTAGCACAGATACGCAGTATTTT. This sequence joins TRBV7-9 and TRBJ2-3; no reliable D call. The germline V gene has CDR1 SEHNR and CDR2 FQNEAQ (reference sequence). The ends were cut back, 0 bases at V and 0 bases at J, with 10 bases in the middle. This CDR3 has 16 amino acids.